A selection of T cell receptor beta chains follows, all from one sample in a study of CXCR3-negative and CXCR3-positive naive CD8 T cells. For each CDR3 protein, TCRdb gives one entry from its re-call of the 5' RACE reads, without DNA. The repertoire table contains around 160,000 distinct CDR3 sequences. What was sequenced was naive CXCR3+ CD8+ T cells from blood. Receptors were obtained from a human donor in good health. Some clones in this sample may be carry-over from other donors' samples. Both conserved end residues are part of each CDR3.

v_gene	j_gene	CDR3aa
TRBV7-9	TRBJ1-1	CASSAEMTGYTEAFF
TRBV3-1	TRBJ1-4	CASSQEGAAYNEKLFF
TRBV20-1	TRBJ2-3	CSARAPGLAKDTQYF
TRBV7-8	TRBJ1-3	CASSFDGNTIYF
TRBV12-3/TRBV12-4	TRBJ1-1	CASSRTAFGTEAFF
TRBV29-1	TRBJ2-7	CSVTISISGRPYEQYF
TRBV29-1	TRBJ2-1	CSVAGQSSNEQFF
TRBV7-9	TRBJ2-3	CASSFFGPSSFTDTQYF
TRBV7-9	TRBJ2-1	CASSSYLDNEQFF
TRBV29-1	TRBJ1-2	CSVGREEGYTF
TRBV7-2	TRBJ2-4	CASSQGLAGTSGNIQYF
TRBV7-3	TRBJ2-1	CASSPDSNEQFF
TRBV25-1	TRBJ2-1	CASREGGSYNEQFF
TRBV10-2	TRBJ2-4	CASGPGDIQYF
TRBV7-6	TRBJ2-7	CASSLAWGSDYEQYF
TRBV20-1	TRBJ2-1	CSATITGSEQFF
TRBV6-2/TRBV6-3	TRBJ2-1	CASNMGGGYNEQFF
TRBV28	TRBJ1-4	CASSLSGTHEELFF
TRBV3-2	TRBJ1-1	CASSQVIQGGETEAFF
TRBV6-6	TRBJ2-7	CASSSLGRVQYF
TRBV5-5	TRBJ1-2	CASSLEEGRANYGYTF
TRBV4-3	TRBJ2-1	CASSPDREEQFF
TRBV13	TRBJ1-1	CASSLGTGGLTEAFF
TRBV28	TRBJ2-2	CASSSWDRRGTGELFF
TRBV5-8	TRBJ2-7	CASSGYWAITSEQYF
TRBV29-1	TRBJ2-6	CSVPSPGLSSGANVLTF
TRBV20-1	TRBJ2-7	CSATSGHSYEQYF
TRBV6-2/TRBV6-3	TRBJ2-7	CASSTIYEQYF
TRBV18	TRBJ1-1	CASLPTATMNTEAFF
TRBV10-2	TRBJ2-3	CASSPDRGTDTQYF
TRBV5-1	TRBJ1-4	CASSLEPNEMSTNEKLFF
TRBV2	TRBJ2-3	CASQGINTDTQYF
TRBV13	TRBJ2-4	CASSLGQDLDIQYF
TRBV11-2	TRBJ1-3	CASSQFGGDSGNTIYF
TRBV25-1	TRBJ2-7	CASSESGQLYEQYF
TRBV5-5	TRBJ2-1	CASSPDIGTSHHEQFF
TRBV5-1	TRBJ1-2	CASSLAGPEPYGYTF
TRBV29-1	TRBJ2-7	CSVEDSGYEQYF
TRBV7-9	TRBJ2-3	CASSPVDLDTQYF
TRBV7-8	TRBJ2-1	CASSFGLAHNEQFF
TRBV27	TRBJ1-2	CASSPGTAPGYGYTF
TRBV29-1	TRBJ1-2	CSADLQGEYGYTF
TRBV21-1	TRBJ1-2	CASSKAPTGKDYGYTF
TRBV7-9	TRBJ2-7	CASSPIPGLAGAHYEQYF
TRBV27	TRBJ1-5	CASSLRTGGNQPQHF
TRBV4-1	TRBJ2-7	CASSQGAPGVSYEQYF
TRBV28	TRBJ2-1	CATLLAAGVDEQFF
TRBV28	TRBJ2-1	CATRAGGAHEQFF
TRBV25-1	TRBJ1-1	CASTRGVEAFF
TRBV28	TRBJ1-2	CASSFLGPGVDNYGYTF
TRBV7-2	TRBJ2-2	CASSLALFTGELFF
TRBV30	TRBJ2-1	CAWSYLRGEMFF